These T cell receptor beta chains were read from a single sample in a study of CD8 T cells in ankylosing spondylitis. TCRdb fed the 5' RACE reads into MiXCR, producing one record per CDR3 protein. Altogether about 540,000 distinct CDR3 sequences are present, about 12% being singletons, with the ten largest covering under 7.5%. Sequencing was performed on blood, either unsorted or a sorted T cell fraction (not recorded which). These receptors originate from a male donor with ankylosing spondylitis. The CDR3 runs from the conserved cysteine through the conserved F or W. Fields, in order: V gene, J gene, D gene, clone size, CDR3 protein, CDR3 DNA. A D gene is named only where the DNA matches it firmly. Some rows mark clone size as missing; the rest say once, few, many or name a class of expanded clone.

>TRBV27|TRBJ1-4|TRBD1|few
CASSLNRRAGGVSNEKLFF
TGTGCCAGCAGTTTAAATAGGCGGGCAGGGGGCGTTTCTAATGAAAAACTGTTTTTT
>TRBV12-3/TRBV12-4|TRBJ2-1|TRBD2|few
CASSRRTSGLNEQFF
TGTGCCAGCAGCCGACGGACTAGCGGCCTCAATGAGCAGTTCTTC
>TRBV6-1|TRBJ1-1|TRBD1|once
CASIPGQGAKAFF
TGTGCCAGCATCCCCGGACAGGGGGCGAAAGCTTTCTTT
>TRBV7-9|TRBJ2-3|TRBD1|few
CASSRAGGADTQYF
TGTGCCAGCAGCCGAGCAGGGGGTGCAGATACGCAGTATTTT
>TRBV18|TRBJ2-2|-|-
CASSPPWGHMMNTGELFF
TGTGCCAGCTCACCTCCCTGGGGGCATATGATGAACACCGGGGAGCTGTTTTTT
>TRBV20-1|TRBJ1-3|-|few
CSARKVQGSGNTIYF
TGCAGTGCTAGAAAAGTTCAGGGCTCTGGAAACACCATATATTTT
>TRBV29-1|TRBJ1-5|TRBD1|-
CSVGQGGNQPQHF
TGCAGCGTCGGACAGGGTGGCAATCAGCCCCAGCATTTT
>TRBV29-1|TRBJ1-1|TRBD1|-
CSVRGTGWNTEAFF
TGCAGCGTGCGGGGGACAGGGTGGAACACTGAAGCTTTCTTT
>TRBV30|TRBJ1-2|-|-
CAWSVGRQRGGYTF
TGTGCCTGGAGTGTAGGGAGACAGAGGGGAGGCTACACCTTC
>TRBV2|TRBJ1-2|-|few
CASISFSSYDGYTF
TGTGCCAGCATTTCTTTTTCGAGTTATGATGGCTACACCTTC
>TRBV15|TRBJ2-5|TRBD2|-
CATSRVMAASGYIQETQYF
TGTGCCACCAGCAGAGTTATGGCGGCTAGCGGATACATACAAGAGACCCAGTACTTC
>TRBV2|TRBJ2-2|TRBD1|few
CASSLGQGFQVGELFF
TGTGCCAGCAGTTTGGGACAGGGTTTTCAGGTCGGGGAGCTGTTTTTT
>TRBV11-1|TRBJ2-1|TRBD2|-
CASSFRLAGARSVNEQFF
TGTGCCAGCAGCTTTCGCCTAGCGGGAGCCCGTTCTGTCAATGAGCAGTTCTTC
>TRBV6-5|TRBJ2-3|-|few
CASSFGEVTDTQYF
TGTGCCAGCAGTTTCGGGGAGGTCACAGATACGCAGTATTTT
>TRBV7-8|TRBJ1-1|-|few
CASSRQPENTEAFF
TGTGCCAGCAGCCGACAGCCGGAAAACACTGAAGCTTTCTTT
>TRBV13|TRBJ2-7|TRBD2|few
CASSWGLAGEQYF
TGTGCCAGCAGCTGGGGACTAGCGGGCGAGCAGTACTTC
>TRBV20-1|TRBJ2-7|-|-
CSASLDRPVAHEQYF
TGCAGTGCTAGCCTGGACAGACCGGTGGCCCACGAGCAGTACTTC
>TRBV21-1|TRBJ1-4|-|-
CASAGQKGGINEKLFF
TGTGCCAGCGCCGGACAGAAAGGGGGGATTAATGAAAAACTGTTTTTT
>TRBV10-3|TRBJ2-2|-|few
CAITPDGGDTGELFF
TGTGCCATCACCCCCGACGGGGGAGACACCGGGGAGCTGTTTTTT
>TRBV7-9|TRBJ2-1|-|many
CASSPEGVSYNEQFF
TGTGCCAGCAGCCCCGAGGGGGTCTCCTACAATGAGCAGTTCTTC
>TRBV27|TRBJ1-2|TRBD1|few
CASIKTGGAGGYTF
TGTGCCAGCATCAAGACAGGGGGCGCCGGTGGCTACACCTTC
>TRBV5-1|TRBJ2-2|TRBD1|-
CASSLEQGTTGELFF
TGCGCCAGCAGCTTGGAACAGGGGACGACCGGGGAGCTGTTTTTT
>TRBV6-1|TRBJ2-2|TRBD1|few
CASIGQVNTGELFF
TGTGCCAGCATAGGACAGGTGAACACCGGGGAGCTGTTTTTT
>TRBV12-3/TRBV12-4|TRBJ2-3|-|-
CASSPDWGTDTQYF
TGTGCCAGCAGCCCGGACTGGGGCACAGATACGCAGTATTTT
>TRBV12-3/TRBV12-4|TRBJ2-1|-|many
CASSRDRYNEQFF
TGTGCCAGCAGTCGGGACCGATACAATGAGCAGTTCTTC
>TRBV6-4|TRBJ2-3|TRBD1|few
CASSATGQGFGTDTQYF
TGTGCCAGCAGTGCCACCGGACAGGGATTTGGCACAGATACGCAGTATTTT
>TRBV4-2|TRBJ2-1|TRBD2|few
CASSQVSSGSNEQFF
TGTGCCAGCAGCCAAGTGTCTAGCGGGAGCAATGAGCAGTTCTTC
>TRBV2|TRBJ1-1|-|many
CASSEQGAMNTEAFF
TGTGCCAGCAGTGAACAGGGTGCGATGAACACTGAAGCTTTCTTT
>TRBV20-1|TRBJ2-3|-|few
CSARALRSTDTQYF
TGCAGTGCTAGAGCCCTCCGTAGCACAGATACGCAGTATTTT
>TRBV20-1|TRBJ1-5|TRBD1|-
CSAVQGANQPQHF
TGCAGTGCTGTACAGGGGGCGAATCAGCCCCAGCATTTT
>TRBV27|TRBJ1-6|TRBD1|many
CASSQDRTNNSPLHF
TGTGCCAGCAGTCAGGACAGGACGAATAATTCACCCCTCCACTTT
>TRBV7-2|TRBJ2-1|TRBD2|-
CASSTTSANSYNEQFF
TGTGCCAGCAGCACCACTAGCGCCAACTCTTACAATGAGCAGTTCTTC
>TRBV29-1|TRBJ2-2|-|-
CSARWGRVGELFF
TGCAGCGCCCGATGGGGTCGGGTCGGGGAGCTGTTTTTT
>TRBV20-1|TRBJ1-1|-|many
CSARSGASNTEAFF
TGCAGTGCTAGATCCGGGGCGTCGAACACTGAAGCTTTCTTT
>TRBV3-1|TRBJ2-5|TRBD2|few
CASSQAAGGETQYF
TGTGCCAGCAGCCAAGCAGCGGGAGGGGAGACCCAGTACTTC
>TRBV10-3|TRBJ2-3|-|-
CAILRDFTDTQYF
TGTGCCATCCTTCGGGACTTCACAGATACGCAGTATTTT
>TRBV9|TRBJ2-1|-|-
CASGSDRALANEQFF
TGTGCCAGCGGCTCAGACCGAGCCCTAGCCAATGAGCAGTTCTTC
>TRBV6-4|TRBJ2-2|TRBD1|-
CASSRDRYTGELFF
TGTGCCAGCAGCCGGGACAGATACACCGGGGAGCTGTTTTTT
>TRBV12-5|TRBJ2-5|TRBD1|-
CASGHGQGAETQYF
TGTGCTAGTGGTCATGGACAGGGGGCTGAGACCCAGTACTTC
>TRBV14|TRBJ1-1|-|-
CASSLLMNTEAFF
TGTGCCAGCAGCCTCCTGATGAACACTGAAGCTTTCTTT
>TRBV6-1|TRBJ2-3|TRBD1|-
CASTPRTGDVADTQYF
TGTGCCAGCACCCCCCGGACAGGGGACGTCGCAGATACGCAGTATTTT
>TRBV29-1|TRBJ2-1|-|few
CSVRDWAFNEQFF
TGCAGCGTTCGGGACTGGGCGTTTAATGAGCAGTTCTTC
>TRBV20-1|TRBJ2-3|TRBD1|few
CSARKSGTELTDTQYF
TGCAGTGCTAGAAAATCCGGGACAGAGCTCACAGATACGCAGTATTTT
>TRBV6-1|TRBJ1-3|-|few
CASRVKQQGPSGNTIYF
TGTGCCAGCAGGGTTAAGCAACAGGGACCTTCTGGAAACACCATATATTTT
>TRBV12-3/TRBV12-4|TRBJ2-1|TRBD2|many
CASSSGLAGIDEQFF
TGTGCCAGCAGTTCGGGACTAGCGGGAATAGATGAGCAGTTCTTC
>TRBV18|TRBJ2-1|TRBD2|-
CASSQDREAYNEQFF
TGTGCCAGCTCACAGGACCGGGAGGCCTACAATGAGCAGTTCTTC
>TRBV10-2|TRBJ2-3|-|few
CASSVLVSTDTQYF
TGCGCCAGCAGTGTATTAGTTTCCACAGATACGCAGTATTTT